This T cell receptor beta chain was profiled in a study of cytomegalovirus exposure and HLA in healthy donors. Turning to the study itself: Among the 350 to 500 donors who were genotyped, roughly 76% fell in the genetic ancestry cluster that is associated with self-reported Caucasian donors. General observations from the study: Most sequenced TCRs were rare (though some public TCRs occurred in many donors). Equally common other TCR beta chains were less clonally expanded than HLA-associated ones, a later analysis found.

For this clone: As yet, its antigen is unknown.

Both 60 Vbeta primers and 13 Jbeta primers went into the PCR. Repertoires were generated with immunoSEQ multiplex PCR, while TCRdb's copy carries only in-frame clones and drops some. The sample has roughly 100,000 clones; 55% to 80% are singletons. Per the germline V gene, CDR1 is SQVTM and CDR2 is ANQGSEA. CDR3 length: 14 residues. With V trimmed by 7 bases and J by 2 bases, 8 bases remained unmatched. Sequencing was carried out using PBMCs. The TCR sequence derives from a human donor in good health. The gene calls are TRBV29-1 and TRBJ2-3; 8 positions match TRBD2. CDR3 region: CSGQLAAVTDTQYF. The CDR3 coding sequence is TGCAGCGGCCAACTAGCGGCCGTCACAGATACGCAGTATTTT.